This T cell receptor (beta chain) was sequenced in a study of cytomegalovirus exposure and HLA in healthy donors. PCR employed 60 Vbeta and 13 Jbeta primers. Libraries were prepared by immunoSEQ multiplex PCR; TCRdb keeps only in-frame clonotypes and omits some of them. Its table records approximately 120,000 clones. Concerning this clone itself: The antigen is not known.

Points from the study as a whole: Across donors, sequencing depth was assumed by presence/absence analyses to be roughly uniform.

Sequenced sample: PBMCs. This receptor was taken from a man aged 18-30 years in good health and CMV-seronegative.

The DNA of the CDR3 is TGCAGCGTCAACAGGGGGGATGAGCAGTTCTTC. Its translation: CSVNRGDEQFF. The chain is built from TRBV29-1 and TRBJ2-1; 8 positions agree with TRBD1. The V gene end was trimmed by 6 bases and the J gene end by 8 bases; junction bases not matched to a gene: 3. The CDR3 runs to 11 residues. Germline V CDR1 and CDR2: SQVTM, ANQGSEA.